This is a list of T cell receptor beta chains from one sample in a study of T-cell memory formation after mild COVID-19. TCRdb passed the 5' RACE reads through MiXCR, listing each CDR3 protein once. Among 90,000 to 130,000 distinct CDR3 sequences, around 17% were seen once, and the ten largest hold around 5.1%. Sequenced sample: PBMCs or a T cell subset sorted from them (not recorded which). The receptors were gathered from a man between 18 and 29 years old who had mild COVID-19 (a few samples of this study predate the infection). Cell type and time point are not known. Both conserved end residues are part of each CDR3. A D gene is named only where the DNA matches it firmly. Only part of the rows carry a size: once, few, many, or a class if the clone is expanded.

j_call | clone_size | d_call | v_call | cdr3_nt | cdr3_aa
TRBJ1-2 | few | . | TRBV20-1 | TGCAGTGCTACTAACTATGGCTACACCTTC | CSATNYGYTF
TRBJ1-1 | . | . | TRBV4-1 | TGCGCCAGCAGCCAAGGACCTGGGGGGAGCGACACTGAAGCTTTCTTT | CASSQGPGGSDTEAFF
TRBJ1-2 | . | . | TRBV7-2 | TGTGCCAGCAGCCCGCGCTCCGGCTACACCTTC | CASSPRSGYTF
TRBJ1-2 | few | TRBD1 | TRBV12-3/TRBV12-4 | TGTGCCAGCAGTTTCTCACAGGGGGGCTACACCTTC | CASSFSQGGYTF
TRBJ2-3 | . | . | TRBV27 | TGTGCCAGCACTAGGGGGGCGTACGATACGCAGTATTTT | CASTRGAYDTQYF
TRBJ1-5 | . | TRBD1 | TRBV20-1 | TGCAGTGCTAGAGGGACAGGGGGAAATCAGCCCCAGCATTTT | CSARGTGGNQPQHF
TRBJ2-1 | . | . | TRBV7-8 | TGTGCCAGCAGCTTAGGGGCGGGGTCCTACAATGAGCAGTTCTTC | CASSLGAGSYNEQFF
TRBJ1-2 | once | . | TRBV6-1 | TGTGCCAGCACCCCGGGCAGGGTCTATGGCTACACCTTC | CASTPGRVYGYTF
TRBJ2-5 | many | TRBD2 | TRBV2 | TGTGCCAGCTCGACTAGCGGGGAGACCCAGTACTTC | CASSTSGETQYF
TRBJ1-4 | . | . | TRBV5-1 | TGCGCCAGCAGTGTGGAGGGGATCGGTGAAAAACTGTTTTTT | CASSVEGIGEKLFF
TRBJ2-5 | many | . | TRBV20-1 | TGCAGTCCTCGCCGGGGAGTCGGGACCCAGTACTTC | CSPRRGVGTQYF
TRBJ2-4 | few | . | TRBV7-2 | TGTGCCAGCAGCTTAGATCCTTCGGGGGCGAACATTCAGTACTTC | CASSLDPSGANIQYF
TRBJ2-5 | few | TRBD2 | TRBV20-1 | TGCAGTGCGGTTATTCGGGGGGGACGCTCAGAGACCCAGTACTTC | CSAVIRGGRSETQYF
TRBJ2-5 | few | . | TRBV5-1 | TGCGCCAGCAGCTCGAACTCAGGAGAGACCCAGTACTTC | CASSSNSGETQYF
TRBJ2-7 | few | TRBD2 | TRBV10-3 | TGTGCCATCAGCCCCGGGACTAGCTCCTACGAGCAGTACTTC | CAISPGTSSYEQYF
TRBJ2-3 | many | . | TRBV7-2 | TGTGCCAGCAGCCCCTACACAGATACGCAGTATTTT | CASSPYTDTQYF
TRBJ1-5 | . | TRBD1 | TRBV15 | TGTGCCACCAGCAGAGGACAGGGGTTGTATCAGCCCCAGCATTTT | CATSRGQGLYQPQHF
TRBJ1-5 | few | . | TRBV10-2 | TGCGCCAGCAGCCCCGAGAGGGATCAGCCCCAGCATTTT | CASSPERDQPQHF
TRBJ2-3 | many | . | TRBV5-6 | TGTGCCAGCAGCTTGGGGGACGGAGATACGCAGTATTTT | CASSLGDGDTQYF
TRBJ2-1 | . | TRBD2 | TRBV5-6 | TGTGCCAGCAGCTTGGTGCGGGGGGGCGGTGAGCAGTTCTTC | CASSLVRGGGEQFF
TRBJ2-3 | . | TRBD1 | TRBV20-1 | TGCAGTGCGGAACAGGGGGAAGGCACAGATACGCAGTATTTT | CSAEQGEGTDTQYF
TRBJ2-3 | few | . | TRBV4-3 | TGCGCCAGCAGCCAAGAGAATCCCCGGGCAGGGGGCACAGATACGCAGTATTTT | CASSQENPRAGGTDTQYF
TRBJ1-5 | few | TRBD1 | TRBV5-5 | TGTGCCAGCAGCGGACAGGGCTATAGCAATCAGCCCCAGCATTTT | CASSGQGYSNQPQHF
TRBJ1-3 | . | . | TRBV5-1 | TGCGCCAGCAGTCGGGACAACTCTGGAAACACCATATATTTT | CASSRDNSGNTIYF
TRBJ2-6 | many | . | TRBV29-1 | TGCAGCGTAGGGACGCTCTCTGGGGCCAACGTCCTGACTTTC | CSVGTLSGANVLTF
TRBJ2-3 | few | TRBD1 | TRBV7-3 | TGTGCCAGCAGCTTGAAGGGACAGGGGGCGAAAGATACGCAGTATTTT | CASSLKGQGAKDTQYF
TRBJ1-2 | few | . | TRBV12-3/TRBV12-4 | TGTGCCAGCAGATCTCCTCAGGGCTATGGCTACACCTTC | CASRSPQGYGYTF
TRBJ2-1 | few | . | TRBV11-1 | TGTGCCAGCAGCTCGGGTAGCGTTGGCAATGAGCAGTTCTTC | CASSSGSVGNEQFF
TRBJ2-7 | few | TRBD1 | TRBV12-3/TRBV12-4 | TGTGCCAGCAGTTCGGGGACAGGGATCTACGAGCAGTACTTC | CASSSGTGIYEQYF
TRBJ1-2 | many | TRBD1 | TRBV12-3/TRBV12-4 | TGTGCCAGCAGTCTGACAGGGGGCAATGGCTACACCTTC | CASSLTGGNGYTF
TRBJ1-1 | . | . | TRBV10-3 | TGTGCCATCAGACAAGGGCCCATGGGGACTGAAGCTTTCTTT | CAIRQGPMGTEAFF
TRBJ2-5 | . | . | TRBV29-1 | TGCAGCGTGTCGGCTAGTATAGAGACCCAGTACTTC | CSVSASIETQYF
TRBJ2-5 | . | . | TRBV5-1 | TGCGCCAGCAGCTTAGCAGGGTCCCGGGACGAGACCCAGTACTTC | CASSLAGSRDETQYF
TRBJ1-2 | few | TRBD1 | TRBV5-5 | TGTGCCAGCAGCCCCGGGACAGCGACCTATGGCTACACCTTC | CASSPGTATYGYTF
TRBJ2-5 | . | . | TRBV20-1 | TGCAGTGCTAGTTCTTGGGAGACCCGGTACTTC | CSASSWETRYF
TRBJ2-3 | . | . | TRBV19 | TGTGCCAGTAGCGGACAGCACACAGATACGCAGTATTTT | CASSGQHTDTQYF
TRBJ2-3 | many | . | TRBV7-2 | TGTGCCAGCAGCTTTTTCGGCAGGACAGATACGCAGTATTTT | CASSFFGRTDTQYF
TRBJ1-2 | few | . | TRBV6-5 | TGTGCCAGCAGCCGGGACATATCTATCCCCCCTCGCACCTTC | CASSRDISIPPRTF
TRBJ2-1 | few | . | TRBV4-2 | TGTGCCAGCAGCCAAGATCCCCAGCGGAGCCACAATGAGCAGTTCTTC | CASSQDPQRSHNEQFF
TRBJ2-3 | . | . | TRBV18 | TGTGCCAGCTCACCACCCGAGGTCCCTAGCACAGATACGCAGTATTTT | CASSPPEVPSTDTQYF
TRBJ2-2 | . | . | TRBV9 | TGTGCCAGCAGCGTAGACGGGGGCGATTTCGGGGAGCTGTTTTTT | CASSVDGGDFGELFF
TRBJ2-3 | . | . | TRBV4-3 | TGCGCCAGCAGCCCCCGGGACACCCCCACAGATACGCAGTATTTT | CASSPRDTPTDTQYF
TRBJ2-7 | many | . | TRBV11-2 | TGTGCCAGCAGCTTAACACAGGGTCATTACGAGCAGTACTTC | CASSLTQGHYEQYF
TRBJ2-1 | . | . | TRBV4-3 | TGCGCCAGCAGCCAAGATGCGATAGCACCCTCCTACAATGAGCAGTTCTTC | CASSQDAIAPSYNEQFF
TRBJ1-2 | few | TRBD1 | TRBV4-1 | TGCGCCAGCAGGGCAGGAGTCTGGGACAGGTTCTCGAGCTATGGCTACACCTTC | CASRAGVWDRFSSYGYTF
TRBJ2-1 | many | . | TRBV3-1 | TGTGCCAGCAGCCTAAGCGGGCGACCGCGCGATGAGCAGTTCTTC | CASSLSGRPRDEQFF
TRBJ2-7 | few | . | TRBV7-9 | TGTGCCAGCAGCTACTGGCCGGGCATCTACGAGCAGTACTTC | CASSYWPGIYEQYF
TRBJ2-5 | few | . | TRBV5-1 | TGCGCCAGCAGGTCGGGGCCTCAAGAGACCCAGTACTTC | CASRSGPQETQYF
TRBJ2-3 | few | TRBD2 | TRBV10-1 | TGCGCCAGCAGTGAGTCGACGGGGCTAGCGGGGGGGCGCGGAGATACGCAGTATTTT | CASSESTGLAGGRGDTQYF